This T cell receptor (beta chain) stems from a study of tissue T cells after allogeneic stem cell transplantation (dated by TCRdb to between 2022 and 2023). Concerning the study at large: The study profiled TCR beta repertoires in many tissues obtained from research autopsies of patients with and without GVHD, and also in mouse models of GVHD. On the human side, the study was prospective and observational, with no blinding or randomization. Summary of the overall study and its limitations: Only a few T cell clones appeared in more than one patient, yet motif-based clustering showed tissue-specific repertoire signatures that were shared between patients. The patient cohort was small and varied clinically, and sampling depth was recognized as a limitation. The study did not determine which tissue TCRs were alloreactive or antigen-specific, and some clones might have been persisting host cells. Within patients, how anatomically similar tissues were was a major factor shaping TCR repertoire composition, regardless of disease or transplant status. In both patients and mice, T cells from blood and spleen picked up only a limited part of the TCR repertoire that was detected in tissues.

As to this clone: No antigen is known for it. Because this receptor comes from a mouse, its gene names and germline sequences follow the mouse reference. The CDR3 end falls 1 residue outside the read, so it is completed with the germline J gene.

From cysteine to phenylalanine, the CDR3 is 13 amino acids long. Only the CDR3 bases that were read are kept: 36 of them, in frame from base 1. V is cut by 0 bases and J by 0 bases, and the space between the germline ends is 2 bases. The CDR1 and CDR2 encoded by the germline V gene are LGHNA and YSYQKL. Preparation of the library involved the immunoSEQ multiplex PCR assay. Adaptive Biotechnologies performed the TCRbeta CDR3 sequencing at survey depth and reported CDR3 sequences, V/J genes, productive frequency and template counts. Amplification of TCR beta CDR3 regions started from genomic DNA instead of RNA. The original pipeline was this. Jensen-Shannon divergence was used to quantify pairwise repertoire overlap between tissues, with a value of 1 indicating complete divergence and a value of 0 indicating identical repertoires. Based on pairwise JSD values, tissues were grouped by single-linkage agglomerative hierarchical clustering, and the results were shown as dendrograms. All patient samples were analyzed with GLIPH2 using simulation_depth 1000, kmer_min_depth 3 and cdr3_length_cutoff 8, and only groups containing more than two unique CDR3s were kept. A standardized tissue-overlap score was calculated by extrapolating Jaccard GLIPH-group overlap across patients to a standard repertoire size of 1000 clones. Associations of diversity with clinical or experimental variables used linear mixed-effect models with tissue fixed effects and individual random effects. This immuneACCESS table, as held by TCRdb, lists in-frame sequences with V and J called but not all clones. Of the missing ones, under half trace to an unresolved V gene in checked studies; the others have no known cause. The DNA gave D and trimming, while V, J and clone size come from that table. The sample table lists over 7,000 clones, around half of them with a count of one. The ten largest clones represent 7.1% of the sample.

The time point tag for this specimen amounts to: mouse harvest day 7 after allogeneic transplant. Each mouse graft, delivered by tail vein injection, combined 10^6 splenic CD5+ T cells with 10^7 T-cell-depleted bone marrow cells. To model GVHD in mice, a major MHC-mismatch B6 (H2b) into BALB/c (H2d) model was used, and tissues were profiled at day 7 or 14. On day 7 or 14 post-transplant, mouse tissues and retro-orbital blood were harvested with separate sterile tools for each animal, and livers were flushed before harvest. Before genomic DNA isolation with the DNeasy Blood & Tissue Kit, mouse tissues were minced with razor blades in buffered saline.

This TCR derives from a female BALB/c mouse given C57BL/6 T cells with graft-versus-host disease after an allogeneic hematopoietic cell transplant. What was sequenced was gut tissue. The sequence joins TRBV2 to TRBJ1-1; no D segment can be confidently identified. CDR3 bases read: TGTGCCAGCAGCCAAGAAGCAAACACAGAAGTCTTC. Translated, it gives CASSQEANTEVF. The complete CDR3 reads CASSQEANTEVFF.